Below, 30 T cell receptor beta chains from the same sample are listed, as sequenced in a study of blood T cell repertoires in COVID-19. TCRdb's copy holds only in-frame clones and misses some; the assay was immunoSEQ multiplex PCR. The data show around 71,000 clones, approximately 83% seen once. The sequenced sample consisted of peripheral blood. The source is a man between 65 and 79 years old with acute or convalescent COVID-19.

This clone was seen many times. The gene calls are TRBV29-1 and TRBJ2-1; D not certain. CDR3 size: 14 residues. Germline loops: CDR1 SQVTM, CDR2 ANQGSEA. The ends were cut back, 6 bases at V and 0 bases at J, with 12 bases in the middle. The CDR3 is CSVRGESSYNEQFF. CDR3 DNA sequence: TGCAGCGTCCGAGGTGAGAGCTCCTACAATGAGCAGTTCTTC.

The CDR3 sequence is CASSPRGQNPEKLFF. The CDR3 DNA sequence: TGTGCCAGCTCCCCCAGAGGACAAAACCCTGAAAAACTGTTTTTT. This rearrangement joins TRBV18 to TRBJ1-4; weak D call: TRBD1 (5 bases). CDR1 is KGHSH, CDR2 LQKENI, per germline. V was cut by 6 bases and J by 7 bases, with 18 bases left in between. This CDR3 contains 15 residues.

This clone was detected a few times. This rearrangement joins TRBV30 to TRBJ1-5, with unresolved D. Trimming took off 2 bases at V and 0 bases at J, with 8 bases between the two ends. This CDR3 spans 14 amino acids. CDR1 and CDR2 (germline): GTSNPN, SVGIG (reference sequence). The CDR3 is CAWSSLTSNQPQHF. For the CDR3, the DNA is TGTGCCTGGAGTTCCCTAACTAGCAATCAGCCCCAGCATTTT.

This clone has more than one count but fewer than ten. Additional DNA sequences in this sample encode the identical CDR3. The gene calls are TRBV11-2 and TRBJ2-2, with 12 nucleotides matching TRBD2. Germline V lookup: CDR1 SGHAT, CDR2 FQNNGV. Losses at the gene ends were 6 bases for V and 2 bases for J; bases not matched to a gene: 7. The CDR3 loop spans 17 amino acids. DNA of the CDR3: TGTGCCAGCAGACCCCGACTAGCGGGAGACAACACCGGGGAGCTGTTTTTT. This encodes CASRPRLAGDNTGELFF. Full variable domain (rest looked up from reference TRBV11-2 and TRBJ2-2): EAGVAQSPRYKIIEKRQSVAFWCNPISGHATLYWYQQILGQGPKLLIQFQNNGVVDDSQLPKDRFSAERLKGVDSTLKIQPAKLEDSAVYLCASRPRLAGDNTGELFFGEGSRLTVL.

This clone showed up just a few times. This chain uses TRBV6-5 with TRBJ1-1; no reliable D call. Germline CDR1 and CDR2: MNHEY and SVGAGI. The V end lost 0 bases, the J end lost 10 bases, and 12 bases lay between the germline ends. The CDR3 runs 13 residues. Here the CDR3 DNA reads TGTGCCAGCAGTTACTCGGCTCGAGGCGGAGCTTTCTTT. Translated: CASSYSARGGAFF.

The sample holds a few counts of this clone. The chain is built from TRBV19 and TRBJ2-1, with D unresolved. CDR3 length: 14 residues. Germline loops: CDR1 LNHDA, CDR2 SQIVND (reference sequence). V lost 4 bases and J 7 bases, leaving 14 bases between the germline ends. The CDR3 is CASSNLNFRNEQFF. For the CDR3, the DNA is TGTGCCAGTAGTAATCTTAATTTTCGGAATGAGCAGTTCTTC.

The chain uses TRBV24-1 and TRBJ1-4; TRBD1 agrees at 7 bases. The CDR3 runs to 16 residues. J was trimmed by 7 bases and V by 3 bases; bases with no gene match: 10. Germline assignment: CDR1 KGHDR and CDR2 SFDVKD. The chain's CDR3 is CATSDPLGGAGEKLFF. The CDR3 coding sequence is TGTGCCACCAGTGATCCGCTAGGGGGCGCGGGTGAAAAACTGTTTTTT.

This clone occurred once. The CDR3 sequence: CASSSQGGLDSPLHF. The CDR3 nucleotides are TGTGCCAGCAGTTCGCAAGGGGGCTTAGATTCACCCCTCCACTTT. V is TRBV27 and J is TRBJ1-6; 7 nucleotides agree with TRBD1. Germline V gene data show CDR1 as MNHEY and CDR2 as SMNVEV (reference sequence). The CDR3 contains 15 residues. V shed 4 bases, J shed 8 bases, and the junction held 8 bases outside the gene matches.

The chain combines TRBV4-3 with TRBJ2-1; 11 bases align to TRBD2. Germline V CDR1 and CDR2: LGHNA, YSLEER. There are 15 residues in the CDR3. V shed 4 bases, J shed 7 bases, and the junction held 6 bases outside the gene matches. In DNA form, the CDR3 reads TGCGCCAGCAGCCGACTAGCGGGGACGCCAAATGAGCAGTTCTTC. Translated, it gives CASSRLAGTPNEQFF.

This clone has a handful of counts. The chain links TRBV5-1 to TRBJ1-1; 7 nucleotides line up with TRBD1. The J segment lost 1 base and the V segment lost 0 bases, leaving 6 bases of the junction unmatched. Germline CDR1 and CDR2: SGHRS and YFSETQ. The CDR3 loop spans 16 amino acids. The CDR3 reads CASSLGQGTQNTEAFF. As DNA, the CDR3 is TGCGCCAGCAGCTTGGGACAGGGAACACAGAACACTGAAGCTTTCTTT.

The rearrangement uses TRBV5-1 and TRBJ2-7, with D tentatively TRBD1 (5 bases). The CDR3 runs 12 residues. Deletions cut 2 bases from V and 7 bases from J, with 10 bases between. Germline CDR1 is SGHRS and CDR2 is YFSETQ. The CDR3 spells CASSLRQREQYF. CDR3 coding DNA: TGCGCCAGCAGCTTAAGACAGAGGGAGCAGTACTTC.

A note on this clone: This CDR3 is also generated by other DNA sequences in the sample. The V call is TRBV11-2, the J call TRBJ1-6; D unclear. The CDR3 contains 18 residues. Looked up from germline, CDR1 is SGHAT and CDR2 is FQNNGV. Deletions cut 7 bases from V and 6 bases from J, with 25 bases between. CDR3 nucleotides: TGTGCCAGCAACAATGTTGGGAGGACCCGAGGTGGTAATTCACCCCTCCACTTT. Protein sequence: CASNNVGRTRGGNSPLHF.

This clone was observed a few times. The CDR3 loop is CASSPRSPSLRGYTF. The CDR3 DNA is TGTGCCAGCAGTCCCCGTTCCCCGTCCCTCCGTGGCTACACCTTC. The chain couples TRBV6-5 to TRBJ1-2, with D unclear. Looked up from germline, CDR1 is MNHEY and CDR2 is SVGAGI. The germline V and J ends were trimmed by 5 bases and 7 bases, with 20 bases remaining between them. The CDR3 consists of 15 residues.

The chain joins TRBV29-1 to TRBJ2-1, with a tentative D call TRBD1 (6 bases). Trimming took 4 bases from V and 5 from J, leaving 18 bases between them. This CDR3 contains 15 residues. In germline, CDR1 is SQVTM, CDR2 ANQGSEA. In nucleotides, the CDR3 is TGCAGCGTTGTACAAACCGGGACACAAAACAATGAGCAGTTCTTC. It translates to CSVVQTGTQNNEQFF.

The chain couples TRBV6-5 to TRBJ2-1; perhaps TRBD1 as D (6 bases). Trimming shortened V by 8 bases and J by 2 bases, and 13 bases separated the two germline ends. Germline CDR1 and CDR2: MNHEY and SVGAGI. CDR3 length: 14 amino acids. For the CDR3, the DNA is TGTGCCAGCTTCCTCGGACAGCCCTACAATGAGCAGTTCTTC. Translation gives CASFLGQPYNEQFF.

This clone was seen a handful of times. Here the CDR3 reads CASSRFIGGNEQFF. The CDR3 DNA reads TGTGCCAGCAGCAGGTTTATCGGAGGGAATGAGCAGTTCTTC. This chain connects TRBV6-5 to TRBJ2-1, with D possibly being TRBD2 (6 bases). The CDR3 length is 14 residues. Germline CDR1 and CDR2: MNHEY and SVGAGI. Trimming took off 6 bases at V and 7 bases at J, with 16 bases between the two ends.

The chain has TRBV9 and TRBJ2-3, with 8 bases identical to TRBD1. V trimming: 0 bases; J trimming: 3 bases; junction bases outside the gene matches: 6. The CDR3 sequence is 16 residues long. Germline-derived CDR1 and CDR2 are SGDLS and YYNGEE. CDR3 nucleotide sequence: TGTGCCAGCAGCGTAGCAGGACAGGGCCTTACAGATACGCAGTATTTT. It specifies CASSVAGQGLTDTQYF.

The J gene is TRBJ1-4, the V gene TRBV2; no firm D call. The germline V gene has CDR1 SNHLY and CDR2 FYNNEI. V was clipped by 6 bases and J by 6 bases, with 14 bases between them. There are 14 residues in the CDR3. CDR3 sequence: CASRLNSEDEKLFF. The CDR3 DNA is TGTGCCAGCAGACTCAACTCGGAGGATGAAAAACTGTTTTTT.

In this sample, this clone turned up a few times. The V and J genes are TRBV4-2 and TRBJ2-7; TRBD1 agrees at 10 bases. This CDR3 has 16 residues. Germline CDR1 LGHNA, CDR2 YNFKEQ. J lost 3 bases, V lost 1 base, and 6 bases had no gene match. The chain's CDR3 is CASSQVSGTGVYEQYF. CDR3 bases: TGTGCCAGCAGCCAAGTCTCCGGGACAGGGGTCTACGAGCAGTACTTC.

V gene TRBV30 combines with J gene TRBJ1-2, with a possible D match to TRBD1 (6 bases). Germline values: CDR1 GTSNPN, CDR2 SVGIG (reference sequence). Trimming removed 4 bases from V and 2 bases from J, with 11 bases in between. The CDR3 runs to 13 residues. The CDR3 sequence: CAWKPDSNYGYTF. CDR3 DNA sequence: TGTGCCTGGAAGCCGGACAGCAACTATGGCTACACCTTC.

This chain uses TRBV19 with TRBJ1-4; 7 bases are shared with TRBD1. With 5 bases clipped from V and 11 bases from J, the junction kept 8 bases outside the gene matches. Looked up from germline, CDR1 is LNHDA and CDR2 is SQIVND (reference sequence). The CDR3 sequence is 13 residues long. CDR3 sequence reads: CASSQQGRWKLFF. The DNA of the CDR3 is TGTGCCAGTAGTCAACAGGGGAGGTGGAAACTGTTTTTT.

The chain is built from TRBV4-3 and TRBJ1-1; TRBD1 matches at 9 bases. Germline CDR1 and CDR2: LGHNA and YSLEER. The length of the CDR3 is 15 residues. Trimming removed 3 bases from V and 3 bases from J; junction bases left unmatched: 5. The CDR3 sequence: CASSQTGTGYTEAFF. CDR3 nucleotide sequence: TGCGCCAGCAGCCAGACCGGGACAGGGTACACTGAAGCTTTCTTT.

This chain joins TRBV14 and TRBJ2-4, with 11 bases fitting TRBD1. Germline V lookup: CDR1 SGHDN, CDR2 FVKESK. The V gene end was trimmed by 4 bases and the J gene end by 7 bases; junction bases not matched to a gene: 6. The CDR3 extends over 15 amino acids. The CDR3 DNA sequence: TGTGCCAGCAGCCTTCGGACAGGGGGCCGTAACATTCAGTACTTC. It codes for CASSLRTGGRNIQYF.

This clone was seen just once. CDR3 coding DNA: TGTGCCAGCAGCTTAGAAGGCGGGCTCTACAATGAGCAGTTCTTC. Its protein is CASSLEGGLYNEQFF. The V call is TRBV11-3, the J call TRBJ2-1, with D possibly TRBD2 on 5 matching bases. CDR1 and CDR2 from the germline V gene are SGHNT and YENEEA. The CDR3 contains 15 residues. Trimming left V 0 bases short and J 3 bases short, with 9 bases between. Supplemented by reference TRBV11-3 and TRBJ2-1, the full variable domain reads EAGVVQSPRYKIIEKKQPVAFWCNPISGHNTLYWYLQNLGQGPELLIRYENEEAVDDSQLPKDRFSAERLKGVDSTLKIQPAELGDSAVYLCASSLEGGLYNEQFFGPGTRLTVL.

The sample holds a few counts of this clone. The rearrangement uses TRBV5-5 and TRBJ1-5; D unclear. This CDR3 is built from 12 residues. Germline CDR1 is SGHKS and CDR2 is YYEKEE (reference sequence). The V end was cut by 2 bases, the J end by 7 bases, with 7 bases between. CDR3 in amino acids: CASSFRGQPQHF. CDR3 DNA sequence: TGTGCCAGCAGCTTTCGAGGCCAGCCCCAGCATTTT.

The J gene is TRBJ2-5, the V gene TRBV6-5, with 8 bases that match TRBD2. The CDR3 extends over 14 amino acids. Per the germline V gene, CDR1 is MNHEY and CDR2 is SVGAGI. J gave up 2 bases and V 11 bases, and 10 bases lay outside the gene matches. In DNA form, the CDR3 reads TGTGCCTGCGGGGGGTACGGGGGACAAGAGACCCAGTACTTC. This codes for CACGGYGGQETQYF.

This clone appeared once. V gene TRBV6-5 combines with J gene TRBJ1-2; TRBD1 is a possible D gene (5 bases). Germline V CDR1 and CDR2: MNHEY, SVGAGI. The CDR3 loop spans 13 amino acids. With 5 bases removed from V and 2 bases from J, the gap between germline ends came to 9 bases. CDR3 sequence: CASSRGENYGYTF. For the CDR3, the DNA is TGTGCCAGCAGTCGGGGGGAGAACTATGGCTACACCTTC.

The chain recombines TRBV10-3 with TRBJ2-1; 11 nucleotides match TRBD2. This CDR3 region has 16 residues. The V segment lost 6 bases and the J segment 6 bases; nucleotides outside the gene matches: 10. CDR1 is ENHRY, CDR2 SYGVKD, per germline. This CDR3 reads CAIRPGTSGELNEQFF. CDR3 nucleotides: TGTGCCATCAGACCCGGGACTAGCGGCGAACTCAATGAGCAGTTCTTC.

This clone was seen a handful of times. The genes are TRBV28 and TRBJ2-7; D gene ambiguous. The CDR3 has 15 residues. The germline V and J ends were trimmed by 2 bases and 0 bases, with 11 bases remaining between them. Germline lookup yields CDR1 MDHEN and CDR2 SYDVKM. This CDR3 reads CASSLARGSSYEQYF. DNA for the CDR3: TGTGCCAGCAGTTTAGCCCGAGGCAGCTCCTACGAGCAGTACTTC.

CDR3 loop: CASSRQLEKLFF. CDR3 coding DNA: TGTGCCAGCAGCCGACAGCTTGAAAAACTGTTTTTT. The chain recombines TRBV11-2 with TRBJ1-4; possibly TRBD1 for D (5 bases). There are 12 residues in the CDR3. Trimming left V 5 bases short and J 7 bases short, with 8 bases between. Germline CDR1 is SGHAT and CDR2 is FQNNGV. The full variable domain, completed using reference TRBV11-2 and TRBJ1-4, is EAGVAQSPRYKIIEKRQSVAFWCNPISGHATLYWYQQILGQGPKLLIQFQNNGVVDDSQLPKDRFSAERLKGVDSTLKIQPAKLEDSAVYLCASSRQLEKLFFGSGTQLSVL.